Below, 22 T cell receptor beta chains from the same sample are listed, as sequenced in a study of T-cell reconstitution after alpha-beta-depleted transplantation in children. Unique molecular identifiers were incorporated when the TCRbeta library was constructed. Each CDR3 protein gets one entry after TCRdb re-called the PCR reads with MiXCR. The repertoire holds 250,000 to 400,000 distinct CDR3 sequences, with roughly 21% as singletons. Source: PBMCs, mostly from graft donor cells, taken 180 days after TCRalphabeta/CD19-depleted stem cell transplant. The receptors come from a male patient between 10 and 17 years old who had a stem cell transplant for acute lymphoblastic leukemia, so the T cells may come from the graft donor.

V usage is TRBV7-6 and J usage is TRBJ2-7; weak D call: TRBD2 (6 bases). V lost 3 bases and J 2 bases, leaving 11 bases between the germline ends. Per the germline V gene, CDR1 is SGHVS and CDR2 is FNYEAQ. There are 14 residues in the CDR3. CDR3: CASSFEPGAYEQYF. The CDR3 DNA is TGTGCCAGCAGCTTTGAGCCGGGAGCCTACGAGCAGTACTTC. Together with reference TRBV7-6 and TRBJ2-7, the CDR3 gives the full variable domain: GAGVSQSPRYKVTKRGQDVALRCDPISGHVSLYWYRQALGQGPEFLTYFNYEAQQDKSGLPNDRFSAERPEGSISTLTIQRTEQRDSAMYRCASSFEPGAYEQYFGPGTRLTVT.

The rearrangement links TRBV27 to TRBJ2-3; 7 bases are shared with TRBD2. CDR3 length equals 16 residues. The V gene end was trimmed by 5 bases and the J gene end by 11 bases; junction bases not matched to a gene: 19. CDR1 is MNHEY and CDR2 is SMNVEV in the germline V gene (reference sequence). CDR3 residues: CASSRGRGSSDKGQYF. The CDR3 DNA is TGTGCCAGCAGTCGAGGGCGGGGGTCCTCGGACAAGGGGCAGTATTTT.

Only a few counts were recorded for this clonotype. V usage is TRBV20-1 and J usage is TRBJ1-2, with 11 bases aligning to TRBD1. This CDR3 has 13 residues. Germline assignment: CDR1 DFQATT and CDR2 SNEGSKA (reference sequence). Here the CDR3 reads CGWDRGKNYGYTF. The CDR3 DNA reads TGCGGATGGGACAGGGGGAAGAACTATGGCTACACCTTC.

The table lists this clonotype with many counts. The chain has TRBV7-3 and TRBJ2-1, with D perhaps TRBD1 or TRBD2 (5 bases each). CDR3 length: 14 amino acids. Germline V gene data show CDR1 as SGHTA and CDR2 as FQGTGA. The V and J ends lost 3 bases and 6 bases respectively, with 12 bases between them. The CDR3 sequence is CASSFSDGGNEQFF. The CDR3 nucleotides read TGTGCCAGCAGCTTTAGCGATGGGGGCAATGAGCAGTTCTTC.

This clonotype was seen only a few times. The chain has TRBV29-1 and TRBJ2-3; 10 nucleotides align to TRBD1. Unmatched junction bases numbered 19, after V lost 7 bases and J lost 3 bases. Germline CDR1 SQVTM, CDR2 ANQGSEA. The CDR3 has 18 amino acids. CDR3 DNA: TGCAGCGCCCGCTCCTTCCCGACAGGGGGCGATCTGACAGATACGCAGTATTTT. Its protein is CSARSFPTGGDLTDTQYF.

This sequence joins TRBV5-1 and TRBJ2-7; weak D call: TRBD1 (5 bases). CDR1 is SGHRS, CDR2 YFSETQ, per germline. CDR3 length equals 17 residues. V lost 4 bases and J 2 bases, leaving 22 bases between the germline ends. The DNA of the CDR3 is TGCGCCAGCAGCCCCCTTTTTGGACGACAGTCACCCTACGAGCAGTACTTC. Translating gives CASSPLFGRQSPYEQYF.

The chain couples TRBV24-1 to TRBJ2-2; 11 bases line up with TRBD2. Trimming took 4 bases from V and 0 from J; bases not matched to a gene: 3. CDR1 KGHDR and CDR2 SFDVKD come from the germline V gene. The CDR3 is made up of 17 amino acids. CDR3 bases: TGTGCCACCAGTGAAACGACTAGCGGGGCGAACACCGGGGAGCTGTTTTTT. Protein product: CATSETTSGANTGELFF.

This clonotype was seen only a few times. This chain links TRBV20-1 with TRBJ2-7; no definite D call. The germline V gene has CDR1 DFQATT and CDR2 SNEGSKA (reference sequence). The CDR3 has 14 amino acids. The V and J ends lost 6 bases and 1 base respectively, with 16 bases between them. The CDR3 DNA reads TGCAGTGCCATCCGGCCGGCCCTATCCTACGAGCAGTACTTC. Its protein product is CSAIRPALSYEQYF.

The chain carries TRBV7-9 and TRBJ1-1; 9 nucleotides align to TRBD1. Germline V gene lookup returns CDR1 SEHNR and CDR2 FQNEAQ (reference sequence). The V and J ends lost 4 bases and 7 bases, in that order; junction bases with no gene match: 7. This CDR3 is 14 amino acids long. The CDR3 DNA sequence: TGTGCCAGCAGCTCGACCACAGGGGGCGTTGAAGCTTTCTTT. This encodes CASSSTTGGVEAFF.

The V gene is TRBV29-1, the J gene TRBJ2-5; 9 bases map to TRBD1. V dropped 4 bases and J dropped 6; count of bases not matched to a gene: 6. Germline V gene lookup returns CDR1 SQVTM and CDR2 ANQGSEA. This CDR3 spans 13 amino acids. In DNA form, the CDR3 reads TGCAGCGTTGGTAGAGGACAGGGGAAGACCCAGTACTTC. Translating it yields CSVGRGQGKTQYF.

V usage is TRBV18 and J usage is TRBJ1-3; D gene unclear. Germline V gene data show CDR1 as KGHSH and CDR2 as LQKENI. The CDR3 extends over 14 amino acids. V lost 0 bases and J lost 3, with 6 bases in between. The CDR3: CASSPPGRGNTIYF. In nucleotides, the CDR3 is TGTGCCAGCTCACCACCAGGTCGTGGAAACACCATATATTTT. Filled out from reference TRBV18 and TRBJ1-3, the complete variable domain reads NAGVMQNPRHLVRRRGQEARLRCSPMKGHSHVYWYRQLPEEGLKFMVYLQKENIIDESGMPKERFSAEFPKEGPSILRIQQVVRGDSAAYFCASSPPGRGNTIYFGEGSWLTVV.

The genes are TRBV27 and TRBJ2-3, with 10 bases aligning to TRBD1. V lost 1 base to trimming and J lost 4 bases; unmatched junction nucleotides: 8. The CDR3 length is 17 residues. Per the germline V gene, CDR1 is MNHEY and CDR2 is SMNVEV (reference sequence). As DNA, the CDR3 is TGTGCCAGCAGTTTATGGGGCGGGACAGGGGTTCCAGATACGCAGTATTTT. It yields the protein CASSLWGGTGVPDTQYF.

The chain uses TRBV27 and TRBJ2-7; D uncertain. This CDR3 comprises 11 residues. The germline CDR1 and CDR2 sequences are MNHEY and SMNVEV (reference sequence). The V and J ends lost 6 bases and 5 bases respectively, with 8 bases between them. CDR3 protein: CASRMANEQYF. CDR3 nucleotides: TGTGCCAGCAGAATGGCGAACGAGCAGTACTTC.

The chain employs TRBV7-3 and TRBJ1-6; a possible D gene is TRBD1 (5 bases). Germline V gene data show CDR1 as SGHTA and CDR2 as FQGTGA. Trimming removed 2 bases from V and 10 bases from J, with 24 bases in between. The CDR3 is made up of 18 amino acids. DNA for the CDR3: TGTGCCAGCAGCTTATTGACTGAGGCTGAGGACATCCTCTCACCCCTCCACTTT. Translated: CASSLLTEAEDILSPLHF.

This chain links TRBV12-3 or TRBV12-4 with TRBJ2-5, with 8 bases aligning to TRBD2. The CDR3 spans 16 residues. J was trimmed by 5 bases and V by 5 bases; bases with no gene match: 13. CDR3 nucleotide sequence: TGTGCCAGCAGTGGACTAGCACTCCGGCTCGGGGAGACCCAGTACTTC. Amino acid sequence: CASSGLALRLGETQYF.

This chain links TRBV27 with TRBJ2-5; possibly TRBD2 for D (6 bases). Germline CDR1 is MNHEY and CDR2 is SMNVEV (reference sequence). Trimming took off 6 bases at V and 3 bases at J, with 11 bases between the two ends. CDR3 length: 13 amino acids. CDR3 bases: TGTGCCAGCAGCCGGGGGATGGAAGAGACCCAGTACTTC. Translated, it gives CASSRGMEETQYF.

The CDR3 coding sequence is TGTGCCAGCAGCTCAACTAGCGGGGACACCGGGGAGCTGTTTTTT. It is translated as CASSSTSGDTGELFF. This chain joins TRBV7-3 and TRBJ2-2, with 10 nucleotides matching TRBD2. Germline values: CDR1 SGHTA, CDR2 FQGTGA. The V segment lost 4 bases and the J segment 3 bases; nucleotides outside the gene matches: 2. This CDR3 is 15 amino acids long.

This clonotype was counted only a few times. This chain uses TRBV9 with TRBJ2-2; D assignment may be TRBD1 or TRBD2 (5 bases each). The germline CDR1 and CDR2 sequences are SGDLS and YYNGEE. V was cut by 5 bases and J by 4 bases, with 12 bases left in between. The CDR3 loop spans 14 amino acids. CDR3 amino acids: CASRGTGTTGELFF. The CDR3 DNA follows: TGTGCCAGCAGAGGGACGGGGACCACCGGGGAGCTGTTTTTT.

This clonotype was found a few times. This rearrangement joins TRBV19 to TRBJ2-1; 15 bases match TRBD2. Germline V gene data show CDR1 as LNHDA and CDR2 as SQIVND (reference sequence). The CDR3 totals 15 residues. The ends lost 3 bases at V and 10 bases at J; junction bases unmatched: 4. The CDR3 DNA sequence: TGTGCCAGTAGTATCGGGACTAGCGGGAGGTGGGAGCAGTTCTTC. This gives the protein CASSIGTSGRWEQFF.

The CDR3 region is CASSQPSSAYEQYF. CDR3 nucleotides: TGCGCCAGCAGCCAACCCTCCAGTGCCTACGAGCAGTACTTC. The rearrangement joins TRBV4-1 to TRBJ2-7; no definite D call. Trimming removed 2 bases at V and 2 bases at J, with 10 bases between. CDR1 and CDR2 (germline): MGHRA, YSYEKL. The CDR3 totals 14 residues.

This chain's CDR3 is CASSFADPGSGTDTQYF. The CDR3 nucleotides read TGCGCCAGCAGCTTCGCGGACCCCGGATCCGGCACAGATACGCAGTATTTT. V usage is TRBV5-1 and J usage is TRBJ2-3; unclear D gene. The V end lost 2 bases, the J end lost 1 base, and 17 bases lay between the germline ends. Germline CDR1 reads SGHRS; CDR2 reads YFSETQ. The length of the CDR3 is 17 residues.

This clonotype was seen more than once but under ten times. The chain joins TRBV9 to TRBJ1-2; 8 bases are a match to TRBD1. The CDR3 consists of 17 residues. CDR1 and CDR2 from the germline V gene are SGDLS and YYNGEE. Trimming at V came to 4 bases and at J to 0 bases, leaving 11 bases not matched to a gene. CDR3: CASSPRDRLSPNYGYTF. CDR3 coding DNA: TGTGCCAGCAGCCCTCGGGACAGGCTCTCTCCTAACTATGGCTACACCTTC.